This entry lists 30 T cell receptor beta chains sequenced from one sample in a study of early T cells in non-severe SARS-CoV-2 infection. TCRdb re-analysed the 5' RACE reads in MiXCR, keeping a single row per CDR3 protein. The sample consists of about 59,000 distinct CDR3 sequences, roughly an eighth of them appearing once. The sequencing sample was made of whole blood. The receptor set was obtained from an adult who was a healthcare worker with PCR-confirmed SARS-CoV-2 infection or an uninfected control (not recorded which).

This clonotype came up many times. J is TRBJ2-7 and V is TRBV7-6; 7 nucleotides align to TRBD1. The trim removed 4 bases at V and 6 bases at J, leaving 6 bases unmatched. The CDR3 length is 13 residues. Looked up from germline, CDR1 is SGHVS and CDR2 is FNYEAQ. The chain's CDR3 is CASSSWGQTEQYF. In DNA form, the CDR3 reads TGTGCCAGCAGCTCCTGGGGACAGACCGAGCAGTACTTC. Full variable domain (outside the CDR3, taken from reference TRBV7-6 and TRBJ2-7): GAGVSQSPRYKVTKRGQDVALRCDPISGHVSLYWYRQALGQGPEFLTYFNYEAQQDKSGLPNDRFSAERPEGSISTLTIQRTEQRDSAMYRCASSSWGQTEQYFGPGTRLTVT.

The chain joins TRBV6-4 to TRBJ2-2, with D unresolved. Trimming took off 3 bases at V and 1 base at J, with 6 bases between the two ends. Per germline, CDR1 MRHNA and CDR2 SNTAGT. CDR3 length equals 14 residues. Here the CDR3 DNA reads TGTGCCAGCAGTGAAGGTTTGAACACCGGGGAGCTGTTTTTT. It encodes CASSEGLNTGELFF.

This clonotype appeared a few times. V is TRBV5-1 and J is TRBJ2-1; 9 bases are shared with TRBD2. The germline CDR1 and CDR2 sequences are SGHRS and YFSETQ. The V segment lost 4 bases and the J segment 5 bases; nucleotides outside the gene matches: 7. This CDR3 has 15 amino acids. CDR3 in amino acids: CASSPRLADHNEQFF. The CDR3 DNA is TGCGCCAGCAGCCCCAGACTAGCGGACCACAATGAGCAGTTCTTC. Full variable domain (missing parts from reference TRBV5-1 and TRBJ2-1): KAGVTQTPRYLIKTRGQQVTLSCSPISGHRSVSWYQQTPGQGLQFLFEYFSETQRNKGNFPGRFSGRQFSNSRSEMNVSTLELGDSALYLCASSPRLADHNEQFFGPGTRLTVL.

This clonotype appeared many times. This chain uses TRBV7-9 with TRBJ2-1; a possible D gene is TRBD2 (6 bases). The V and J ends lost 5 bases and 8 bases respectively, with 22 bases between them. The V gene's germline CDR1 is SEHNR and CDR2 FQNEAQ (reference sequence). The CDR3 contains 16 residues. The CDR3 sequence: CASSDAMGGVVDEQFF. As DNA, the CDR3 is TGTGCCAGCAGCGACGCCATGGGCGGGGTCGTTGATGAGCAGTTCTTC.

This clonotype occurred a few times. The chain couples TRBV5-1 to TRBJ1-5; D remains unclear. Per the germline V gene, CDR1 is SGHRS and CDR2 is YFSETQ. The CDR3 length is 15 residues. Trimming left V 4 bases short and J 0 bases short, with 11 bases between. The CDR3 DNA reads TGCGCCAGCAGCCTCGACGGCTATAGCAATCAGCCCCAGCATTTT. Translation gives CASSLDGYSNQPQHF.

This clonotype was counted between two and nine times. The V and J genes are TRBV29-1 and TRBJ1-2; D is unclear. The CDR3 sequence is 12 residues long. Trimming stripped 3 bases from V and 4 bases from J, with 9 bases between. Per the germline V gene, CDR1 is SQVTM and CDR2 is ANQGSEA. CDR3 residues: CSVEHSFYGYTF. CDR3 nucleotides: TGCAGCGTTGAGCACAGCTTCTATGGCTACACCTTC.

The gene calls are TRBV7-6 and TRBJ2-1; D might be TRBD2 (5 bases). V was shortened by 1 base and J by 9 bases, with 10 bases between the two germline ends. CDR1 and CDR2 (germline): SGHVS, FNYEAQ. The CDR3 has 13 residues. The CDR3 DNA follows: TGTGCCAGCAGCTTAGACTCGGCGGGTGAGCAGTTCTTC. It encodes CASSLDSAGEQFF.

This clonotype was picked up many times. The chain carries TRBV4-2 and TRBJ1-3; 8 positions match TRBD1. The CDR3 is 17 amino acids. Germline CDR1 reads LGHNA; CDR2 reads YNFKEQ. Trimming at V came to 3 bases and at J to 0 bases, leaving 7 bases not matched to a gene. The DNA for the CDR3 is TGTGCCAGCAGCCACGGGGACAGGACCATCTCTGGAAACACCATATATTTT. It is translated as CASSHGDRTISGNTIYF.

This clonotype occurred many times. The rearrangement links TRBV7-3 to TRBJ2-3; TRBD2 agrees at 8 bases. In germline, CDR1 is SGHTA, CDR2 FQGTGA. The CDR3 loop spans 14 amino acids. After removal of 5 bases from V and 3 bases from J, the junction contained 4 bases not matched to a gene. CDR3 residues: CASSPGLATDTQYF. The CDR3 nucleotides read TGTGCCAGCAGCCCCGGACTAGCAACAGATACGCAGTATTTT.

The rearrangement joins TRBV6-6 to TRBJ1-1; 8 positions agree with TRBD1. The junction had 9 bases not matched to a gene; V was cut back by 5 bases and J by 4 bases. This CDR3 spans 15 amino acids. CDR1 is MNHNY and CDR2 is SVGAGI in the germline V gene (reference sequence). CDR3 DNA sequence: TGTGCCAGCAGTGGCCCACAGGGGGGAGGCACTGAAGCTTTCTTT. This gives the protein CASSGPQGGGTEAFF.

This clonotype was counted at least ten times. This chain links TRBV12-3 or TRBV12-4 with TRBJ2-3; maybe TRBD2 (5 bases). The CDR3 is 13 residues long. The V gene lost 6 bases and the J gene lost 2 bases, with 9 bases spanning the gap. In DNA, the CDR3 is TGTGCCAGCAGCTTCGGGGTCACAGATACGCAGTATTTT. Translation gives CASSFGVTDTQYF.

This clonotype showed up many times. The chain links TRBV6-6 to TRBJ2-2; possibly TRBD2 for D (5 bases). Germline V gives CDR1 MNHNY, CDR2 SVGAGI (reference sequence). With 5 bases removed from V and 2 bases from J, the gap between germline ends came to 21 bases. CDR3 length equals 18 residues. CDR3 protein: CASSATILSRENTGELFF. CDR3 DNA sequence: TGTGCCAGCAGTGCAACCATCCTTTCCCGGGAAAACACCGGGGAGCTGTTTTTT.

This clonotype was found many times. This chain links TRBV6-4 with TRBJ2-7; 9 bases match TRBD2. The CDR3 length is 15 residues. V dropped 3 bases and J dropped 3; count of bases not matched to a gene: 6. From germline, CDR1 is MRHNA and CDR2 SNTAGT. The CDR3, as DNA: TGTGCCAGCAGTGAGGTTAGCGGGGGCCACTACGAGCAGTACTTC. Its translation is CASSEVSGGHYEQYF.

The gene calls are TRBV11-2 and TRBJ2-7; 8 bases are a match to TRBD2. CDR1 is SGHAT and CDR2 is FQNNGV in the germline V gene. The CDR3 runs to 14 residues. Unmatched junction bases numbered 7, after V lost 3 bases and J lost 6 bases. The CDR3 region is CASSFPGLGTEQYF. The CDR3 DNA reads as TGTGCCAGCAGCTTCCCGGGACTAGGAACCGAGCAGTACTTC.

This clonotype was picked up a small number of times. V usage is TRBV29-1 and J usage is TRBJ2-3, with 8 bases matching TRBD2. V was pared by 6 bases and J by 2 bases, with 7 bases of the junction left unmatched. Germline CDR1 is SQVTM and CDR2 is ANQGSEA. This CDR3 is 14 amino acids long. CDR3 amino acids: CSVETGGFTDTQYF. CDR3 bases: TGCAGCGTCGAGACGGGAGGGTTCACAGATACGCAGTATTTT.

This clonotype has at least ten counts. This rearrangement joins TRBV29-1 to TRBJ1-2; D is unresolved. The germline V and J ends were trimmed by 3 bases and 8 bases, with 16 bases remaining between them. The CDR3 sequence is 13 residues long. The germline gives CDR1 SQVTM, CDR2 ANQGSEA. The CDR3 is CSVDSLSLLGYTF. CDR3 DNA: TGCAGCGTTGATTCCTTAAGCCTCCTAGGCTACACCTTC.

This clonotype has a count of ten or more. The chain's CDR3 is CSARATPSYEQYF. The DNA of the CDR3 is TGCAGTGCTAGAGCGACACCTTCCTACGAGCAGTACTTC. J is TRBJ2-7 and V is TRBV20-1, with no clear D. Trimming left V 1 base short and J 1 base short, with 8 bases between. From germline, CDR1 is DFQATT and CDR2 SNEGSKA (reference sequence). This CDR3 contains 13 residues.

The chain combines TRBV9 with TRBJ2-3; possible D gene TRBD1, 6 bases. Trimming took 3 bases from V and 6 from J, leaving 11 bases between them. This CDR3 comprises 13 residues. CDR1 is SGDLS and CDR2 is YYNGEE in the germline V gene. Here the CDR3 DNA reads TGTGCCAGCAGCGGAATCGACAGGGATACGCAGTATTTT. Translation: CASSGIDRDTQYF.

With respect to this clonotype: Germline and junction disagree at one end, which may indicate a read error. The chain couples TRBV28 to TRBJ1-1; no firm D call. The CDR3 has 12 amino acids. The germline gives CDR1 MDHEN, CDR2 SYDVKM. CDR3 sequence (DNA): TGTGTCAGCAGGATTATGAACACTGAAGCTTTCTTT. Its protein product is CVSRIMNTEAFF.

The chain couples TRBV12-3 or TRBV12-4 to TRBJ2-3; 9 nucleotides agree with TRBD2. This CDR3 is 15 amino acids long. V lost 3 bases to trimming and J lost 4 bases; unmatched junction nucleotides: 5. The DNA of the CDR3 is TGTGCCAGCAGTTTGGGCGGGGGGGCCTCAGATACGCAGTATTTT. This sequence encodes CASSLGGGASDTQYF.

This clonotype showed up just a few times. The chain is built from TRBV29-1 and TRBJ1-4; 8 bases are shared with TRBD1. The ends lost 6 bases at V and 7 bases at J; junction bases unmatched: 4. This CDR3 has 12 residues. The germline V gene has CDR1 SQVTM and CDR2 ANQGSEA. The CDR3 nucleotides read TGCAGCGTCGCCGACAGGGGTGAAAAACTGTTTTTT. Residues: CSVADRGEKLFF.

The rearrangement links TRBV12-3 or TRBV12-4 to TRBJ1-6, with 10 bases that match TRBD1. CDR3 length equals 16 residues. The V segment lost 7 bases and the J segment 0 bases; nucleotides outside the gene matches: 3. The CDR3, as DNA: TGTGCCAGCACCCGGGACAGGGGCTCCTATAATTCACCCCTCCACTTT. It is translated as CASTRDRGSYNSPLHF.

In the case of this clonotype: One junction end does not reproduce the germline sequence, and a read error may be involved. The gene calls are TRBV12-3 or TRBV12-4 and TRBJ2-2, with D hard to call. CDR3 length: 13 amino acids. CDR3 residues: CTSRTVRAGELFF. CDR3 nucleotide sequence: TGTACCAGCAGAACAGTCCGGGCCGGGGAGCTGTTTTTT.

This rearrangement joins TRBV10-3 to TRBJ1-2, with TRBD1 identical over 10 bases. Germline V gives CDR1 ENHRY, CDR2 SYGVKD. CDR3 length: 13 residues. The V segment lost 7 bases and the J segment 5 bases; nucleotides outside the gene matches: 4. The DNA for the CDR3 is TGTGCCATCATGCGGGACAGGGGTTATGGCTACACCTTC. Its translation: CAIMRDRGYGYTF.

V is TRBV20-1 and J is TRBJ2-1; 7 bases agree with TRBD1. The V gene's germline CDR1 is DFQATT and CDR2 SNEGSKA (reference sequence). V dropped 6 bases and J dropped 2; count of bases not matched to a gene: 7. This CDR3 has 14 amino acids. The CDR3 protein is CSATGTETYNEQFF. CDR3 in DNA: TGCAGTGCCACCGGGACAGAGACCTACAATGAGCAGTTCTTC.

The table lists this clonotype with a few counts. This sequence joins TRBV12-3 or TRBV12-4 and TRBJ2-4, with 7 bases matching TRBD2. The CDR3 covers 19 residues. V shed 4 bases, J shed 0 bases, and the junction held 15 bases outside the gene matches. The CDR3 reads CASSSGRLARILAKNIQYF. The DNA for the CDR3 is TGTGCCAGCAGTTCCGGGAGGCTAGCGCGGATACTAGCCAAAAACATTCAGTACTTC.

This clonotype was recorded at least ten times. The chain recombines TRBV6-2 or TRBV6-3 with TRBJ1-1; TRBD1 aligns across 7 bases. V lost 8 bases, J lost 4 bases, and 13 bases stayed unmatched. The CDR3 contains 15 residues. The V gene's germline CDR1 is MNHEY and CDR2 SVGEGT. CDR3 sequence (DNA): TGTGCCAGCCGGCGATCGATGACAGGGCTCACTGAAGCTTTCTTT. It yields the protein CASRRSMTGLTEAFF.

This clonotype was recorded at least ten times. The chain recombines TRBV27 with TRBJ1-6, with TRBD1 as a possible D gene (6 bases). Germline V gene data show CDR1 as MNHEY and CDR2 as SMNVEV (reference sequence). The CDR3 covers 15 residues. V gave up 5 bases and J gave up 7 bases, with 15 bases separating them. The CDR3 bases are TGTGCCAGCAGTGAAACAGGGTTTTGGAATTCACCCCTCCACTTT. Translated, it gives CASSETGFWNSPLHF.

At least ten counts were recorded for this clonotype. This chain joins TRBV7-2 and TRBJ1-1; no clear D. The V gene lost 3 bases and the J gene lost 7 bases, with 9 bases spanning the gap. The CDR3 contains 12 residues. Germline CDR1 is SGHTA and CDR2 is FQGNSA. The CDR3 DNA reads TGTGCCAGCAGCTTTTCAGAGGGTGAAGCTTTCTTT. It yields the protein CASSFSEGEAFF.

This clonotype was recorded at least ten times. J is TRBJ2-3 and V is TRBV7-6, with 8 nucleotides matching TRBD2. V lost 4 bases and J lost 3; bases outside the gene matches: 9. Germline CDR1 reads SGHVS; CDR2 reads FNYEAQ. The CDR3 contains 16 residues. The CDR3 coding sequence is TGTGCCAGCAGCTACCGGGCCCGGGAGGGGACAGATACGCAGTATTTT. Its protein is CASSYRAREGTDTQYF. Complete variable domain (other parts from reference TRBV7-6 and TRBJ2-3): GAGVSQSPRYKVTKRGQDVALRCDPISGHVSLYWYRQALGQGPEFLTYFNYEAQQDKSGLPNDRFSAERPEGSISTLTIQRTEQRDSAMYRCASSYRAREGTDTQYFGPGTRLTVL.